What follows describes a single T cell receptor beta chain. Antigen: not known. This specimen comes from a study of a mutant IDH1 vaccine in newly diagnosed glioma. As for the study in general: The study started vaccination 4-6 weeks after radiotherapy alone, or with temozolomide cycles. Pretreatment consisted of radiotherapy, temozolomide, or both, with most receiving both. Treated patients, averaging 40.4 years, were roughly 62% male and approximately 38% female.

Noted time point: week 11, during vaccination. One vaccine dose held 300 ug of mutant IDH1 20-mer peptide and came with topical imiquimod. New WHO grade 3 or 4 astrocytomas that were IDH1-mutant and ATRX-lost occurred in the donors. TCRdb's table, derived via immunoSEQ multiplex PCR, lists solely in-frame clones and lacks some. Of some 60,000 clones in the sample, approximately 80% were seen once. The CDR3 totals 13 residues. Germline lookup yields CDR1 SQVTM and CDR2 ANQGSEA. Between the trimmed V and J ends, which lost 7 bases and 4 bases, there was a span of 16 bases. This receptor was obtained from a man aged 25-40 years with glioma. This sequence joins TRBV29-1 and TRBJ1-1, with a possible D match to TRBD1 (6 bases). Sequencing was performed on PBMCs, taken from a glioma patient whose treatment included an IDH1 peptide vaccine. The CDR3 bases are TGCAGCGCCCCCGACAGGCTAGGCACTGAAGCTTTCTTT. As protein: CSAPDRLGTEAFF.